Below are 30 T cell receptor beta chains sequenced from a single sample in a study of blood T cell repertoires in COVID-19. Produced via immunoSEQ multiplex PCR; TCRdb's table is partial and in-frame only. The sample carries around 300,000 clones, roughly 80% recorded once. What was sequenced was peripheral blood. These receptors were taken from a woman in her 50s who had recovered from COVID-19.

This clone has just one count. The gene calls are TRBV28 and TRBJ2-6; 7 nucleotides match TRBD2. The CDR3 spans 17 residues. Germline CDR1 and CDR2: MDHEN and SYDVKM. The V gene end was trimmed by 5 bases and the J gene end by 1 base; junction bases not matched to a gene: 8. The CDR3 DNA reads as TGTGCCAGCAGTACTAGCGATTGGGCTTCTGGGGCCAACGTCCTGACTTTC. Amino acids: CASSTSDWASGANVLTF.

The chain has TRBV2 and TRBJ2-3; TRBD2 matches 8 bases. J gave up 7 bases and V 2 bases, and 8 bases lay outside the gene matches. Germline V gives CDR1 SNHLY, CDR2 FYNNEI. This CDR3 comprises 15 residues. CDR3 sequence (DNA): TGTGCCAGCAGTGAAATGGCGGGGGGCTCGAATACGCAGTATTTT. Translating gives CASSEMAGGSNTQYF.

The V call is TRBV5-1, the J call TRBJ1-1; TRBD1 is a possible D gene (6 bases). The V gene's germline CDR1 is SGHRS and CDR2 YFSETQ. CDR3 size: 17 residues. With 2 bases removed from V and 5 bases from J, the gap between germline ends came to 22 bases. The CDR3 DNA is TGCGCCAGCAGCTTTATACAGGGAATGGCGGGGGGTACTGAAGCTTTCTTT. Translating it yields CASSFIQGMAGGTEAFF.

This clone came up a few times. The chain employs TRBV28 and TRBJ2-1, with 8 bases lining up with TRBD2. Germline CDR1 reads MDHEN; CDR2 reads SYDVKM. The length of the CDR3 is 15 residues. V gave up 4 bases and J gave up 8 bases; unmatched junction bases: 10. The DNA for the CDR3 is TGTGCCAGCAGTTCCCCGGGAGGGGGTACCGATGAGCAGTTCTTC. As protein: CASSSPGGGTDEQFF.

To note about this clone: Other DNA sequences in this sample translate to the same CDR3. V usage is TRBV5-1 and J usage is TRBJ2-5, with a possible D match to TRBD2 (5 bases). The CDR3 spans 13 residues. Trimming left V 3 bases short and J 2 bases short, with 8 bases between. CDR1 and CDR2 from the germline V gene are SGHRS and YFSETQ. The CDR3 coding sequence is TGCGCCAGCAGCTCCCGGGGACAAGAGACCCAGTACTTC. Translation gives CASSSRGQETQYF. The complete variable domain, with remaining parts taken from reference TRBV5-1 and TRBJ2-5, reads KAGVTQTPRYLIKTRGQQVTLSCSPISGHRSVSWYQQTPGQGLQFLFEYFSETQRNKGNFPGRFSGRQFSNSRSEMNVSTLELGDSALYLCASSSRGQETQYFGPGTRLLVL.

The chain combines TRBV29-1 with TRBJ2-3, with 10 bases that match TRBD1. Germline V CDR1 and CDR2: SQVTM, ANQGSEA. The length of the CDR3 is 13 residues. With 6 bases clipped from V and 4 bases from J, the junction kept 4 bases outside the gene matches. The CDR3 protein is CSVRTGGPDTQYF. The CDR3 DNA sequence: TGCAGCGTCCGGACAGGGGGACCAGATACGCAGTATTTT.

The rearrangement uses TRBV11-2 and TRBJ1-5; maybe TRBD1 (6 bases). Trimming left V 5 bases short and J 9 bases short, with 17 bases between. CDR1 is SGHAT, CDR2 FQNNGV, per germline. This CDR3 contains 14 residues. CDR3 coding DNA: TGTGCCAGCAGCCCTGGACAGTTTTCCGGGCCCCAGCATTTT. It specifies CASSPGQFSGPQHF.

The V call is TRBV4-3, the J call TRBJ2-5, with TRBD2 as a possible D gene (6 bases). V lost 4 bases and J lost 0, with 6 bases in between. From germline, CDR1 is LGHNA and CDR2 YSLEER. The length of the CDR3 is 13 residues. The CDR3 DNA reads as TGCGCCAGCAGCCGACTAGACCAAGAGACCCAGTACTTC. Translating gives CASSRLDQETQYF.

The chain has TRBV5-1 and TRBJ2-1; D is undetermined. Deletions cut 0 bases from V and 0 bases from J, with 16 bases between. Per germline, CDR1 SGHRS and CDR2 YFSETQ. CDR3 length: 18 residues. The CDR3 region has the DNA TGCGCCAGCAGCTTGGGGTTAAGTCTTGAGAGCTCCTACAATGAGCAGTTCTTC. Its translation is CASSLGLSLESSYNEQFF.

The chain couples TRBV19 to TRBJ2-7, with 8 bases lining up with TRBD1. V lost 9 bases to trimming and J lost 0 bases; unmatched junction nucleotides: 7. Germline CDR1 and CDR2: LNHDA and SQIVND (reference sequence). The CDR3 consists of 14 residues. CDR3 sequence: CASKTTGGSYEQYF. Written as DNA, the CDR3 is TGTGCCAGCAAAACCACAGGGGGCTCCTACGAGCAGTACTTC.

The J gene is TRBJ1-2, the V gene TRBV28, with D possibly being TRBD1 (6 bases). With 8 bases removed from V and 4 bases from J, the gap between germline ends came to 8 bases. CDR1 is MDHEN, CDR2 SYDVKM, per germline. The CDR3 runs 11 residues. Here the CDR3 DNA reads TGTGCCAGCTCAGGGGCCTATGGCTACACCTTC. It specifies CASSGAYGYTF.

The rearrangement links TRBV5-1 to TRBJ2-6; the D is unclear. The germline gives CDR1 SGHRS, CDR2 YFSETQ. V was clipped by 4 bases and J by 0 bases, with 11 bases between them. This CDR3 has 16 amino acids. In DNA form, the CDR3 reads TGCGCCAGCAGCAACGACCCGGGCTCTGGGGCCAACGTCCTGACTTTC. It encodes CASSNDPGSGANVLTF. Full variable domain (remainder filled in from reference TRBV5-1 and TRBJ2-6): KAGVTQTPRYLIKTRGQQVTLSCSPISGHRSVSWYQQTPGQGLQFLFEYFSETQRNKGNFPGRFSGRQFSNSRSEMNVSTLELGDSALYLCASSNDPGSGANVLTFGAGSRLTVL.

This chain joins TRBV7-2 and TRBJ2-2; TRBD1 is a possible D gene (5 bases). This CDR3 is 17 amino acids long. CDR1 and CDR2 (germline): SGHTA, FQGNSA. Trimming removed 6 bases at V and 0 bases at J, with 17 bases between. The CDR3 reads CASRFPGWGANTGELFF. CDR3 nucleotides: TGTGCCAGCAGGTTCCCCGGATGGGGCGCGAACACCGGGGAGCTGTTTTTT.

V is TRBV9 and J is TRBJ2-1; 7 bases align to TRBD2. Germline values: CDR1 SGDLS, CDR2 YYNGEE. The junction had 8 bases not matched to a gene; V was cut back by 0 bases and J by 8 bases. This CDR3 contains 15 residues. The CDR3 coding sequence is TGTGCCAGCAGCGTAGATGCAGCGGGATGGTATGAGCAGTTCTTC. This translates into CASSVDAAGWYEQFF.

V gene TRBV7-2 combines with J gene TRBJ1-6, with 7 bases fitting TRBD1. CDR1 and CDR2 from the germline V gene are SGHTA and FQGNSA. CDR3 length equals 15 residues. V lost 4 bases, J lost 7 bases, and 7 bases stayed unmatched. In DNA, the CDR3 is TGTGCCAGCAGCTCATCCGGGACAGTAAATTCACCCCTCCACTTT. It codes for CASSSSGTVNSPLHF.

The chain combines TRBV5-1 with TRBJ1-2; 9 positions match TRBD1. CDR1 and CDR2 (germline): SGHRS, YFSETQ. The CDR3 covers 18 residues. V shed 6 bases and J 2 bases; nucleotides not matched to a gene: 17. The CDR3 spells CASTEGTGTGTVNYGYTF. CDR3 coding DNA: TGCGCCAGCACCGAGGGGACCGGGACAGGGACCGTAAACTATGGCTACACCTTC. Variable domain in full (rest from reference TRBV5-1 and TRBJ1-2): KAGVTQTPRYLIKTRGQQVTLSCSPISGHRSVSWYQQTPGQGLQFLFEYFSETQRNKGNFPGRFSGRQFSNSRSEMNVSTLELGDSALYLCASTEGTGTGTVNYGYTFGSGTRLTVV.

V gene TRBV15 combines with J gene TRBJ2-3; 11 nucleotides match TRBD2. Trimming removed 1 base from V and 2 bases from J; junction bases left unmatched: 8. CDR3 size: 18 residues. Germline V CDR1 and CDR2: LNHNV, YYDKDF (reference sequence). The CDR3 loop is CATSRGLLLAGVTDTQYF. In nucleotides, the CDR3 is TGTGCCACCAGCAGAGGATTGCTACTAGCGGGAGTCACAGATACGCAGTATTTT. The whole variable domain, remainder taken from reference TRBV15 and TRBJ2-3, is DAMVIQNPRYQVTQFGKPVTLSCSQTLNHNVMYWYQQKSSQAPKLLFHYYDKDFNNEADTPDNFQSRRPNTSFCFLDIRSPGLGDTAMYLCATSRGLLLAGVTDTQYFGPGTRLTVL.

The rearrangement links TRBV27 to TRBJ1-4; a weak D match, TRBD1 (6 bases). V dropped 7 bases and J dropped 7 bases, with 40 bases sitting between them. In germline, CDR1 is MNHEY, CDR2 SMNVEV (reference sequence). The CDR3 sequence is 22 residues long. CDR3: CASKAPPRYREFRVNLCEKLFF. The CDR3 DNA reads TGTGCCAGCAAAGCTCCTCCTCGTTACAGGGAATTTAGGGTGAATCTTTGTGAAAAACTGTTTTTT.

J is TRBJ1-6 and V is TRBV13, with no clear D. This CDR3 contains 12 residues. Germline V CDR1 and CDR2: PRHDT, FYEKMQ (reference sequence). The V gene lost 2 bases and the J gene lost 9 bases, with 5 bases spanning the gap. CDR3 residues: CASSLLASPLHF. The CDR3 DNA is TGTGCCAGCAGCTTATTGGCTTCACCCCTCCACTTT.

CDR3 nucleotides: TGTGCCAGCAGCCCACGGACAGGCTCGCCGTTTGCGCTGTTTTTT. Protein sequence: CASSPRTGSPFALFF. The chain links TRBV9 to TRBJ2-2, with TRBD1 matching over 7 bases. Germline V gives CDR1 SGDLS, CDR2 YYNGEE. This CDR3 is built from 15 residues. Trimming removed 4 bases from V and 13 bases from J; junction bases left unmatched: 16.

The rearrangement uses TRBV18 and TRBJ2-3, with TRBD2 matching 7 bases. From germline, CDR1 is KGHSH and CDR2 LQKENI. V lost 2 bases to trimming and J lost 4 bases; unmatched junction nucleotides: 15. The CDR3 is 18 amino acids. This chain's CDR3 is CASSPKWSTGTTADTQYF. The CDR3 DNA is TGTGCCAGCTCACCAAAGTGGAGCACGGGGACTACCGCAGATACGCAGTATTTT.

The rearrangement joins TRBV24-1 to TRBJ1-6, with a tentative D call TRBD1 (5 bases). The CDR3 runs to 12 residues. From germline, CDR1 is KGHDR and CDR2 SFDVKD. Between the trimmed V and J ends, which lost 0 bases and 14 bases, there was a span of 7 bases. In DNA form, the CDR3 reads TGTGCCACCAGTGATTTGCTAGGGGCCCTCCACTTT. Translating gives CATSDLLGALHF.

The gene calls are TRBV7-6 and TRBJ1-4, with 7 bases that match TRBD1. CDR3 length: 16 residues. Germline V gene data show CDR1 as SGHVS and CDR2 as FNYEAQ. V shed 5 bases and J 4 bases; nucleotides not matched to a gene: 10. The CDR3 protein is CASSKMTGPINEKLFF. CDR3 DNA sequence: TGTGCCAGCAGCAAAATGACAGGGCCCATTAATGAAAAACTGTTTTTT.

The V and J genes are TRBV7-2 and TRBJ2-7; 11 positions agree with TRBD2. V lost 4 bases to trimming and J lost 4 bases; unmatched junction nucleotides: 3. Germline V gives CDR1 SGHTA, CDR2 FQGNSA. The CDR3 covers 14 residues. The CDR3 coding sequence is TGTGCCAGCAGCTCTAGCGGGGGGACGTACGAGCAGTACTTC. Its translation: CASSSSGGTYEQYF. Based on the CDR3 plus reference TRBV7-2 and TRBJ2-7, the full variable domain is GAGVSQSPSNKVTEKGKDVELRCDPISGHTALYWYRQSLGQGLEFLIYFQGNSAPDKSGLPSDRFSAERTGGSVSTLTIQRTQQEDSAVYLCASSSSGGTYEQYFGPGTRLTVT.

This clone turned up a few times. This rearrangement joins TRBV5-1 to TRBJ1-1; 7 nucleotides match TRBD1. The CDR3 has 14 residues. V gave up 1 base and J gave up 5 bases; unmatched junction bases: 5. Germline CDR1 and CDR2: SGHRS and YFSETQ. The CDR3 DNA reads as TGCGCCAGCAGCTTGTTGGACAGGATTACTGAAGCTTTCTTT. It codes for CASSLLDRITEAFF. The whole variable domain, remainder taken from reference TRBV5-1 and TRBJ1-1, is KAGVTQTPRYLIKTRGQQVTLSCSPISGHRSVSWYQQTPGQGLQFLFEYFSETQRNKGNFPGRFSGRQFSNSRSEMNVSTLELGDSALYLCASSLLDRITEAFFGQGTRLTVV.

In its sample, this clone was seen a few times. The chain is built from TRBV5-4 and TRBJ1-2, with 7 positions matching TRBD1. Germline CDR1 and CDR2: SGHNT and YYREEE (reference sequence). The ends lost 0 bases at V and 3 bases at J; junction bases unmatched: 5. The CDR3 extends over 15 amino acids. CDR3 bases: TGTGCCAGCAGCTTGGCCGGACAGGACGACTATGGCTACACCTTC. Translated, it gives CASSLAGQDDYGYTF. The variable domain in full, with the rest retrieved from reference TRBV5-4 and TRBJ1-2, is ETGVTQSPTHLIKTRGQQVTLRCSSQSGHNTVSWYQQALGQGPQFIFQYYREEENGRGNFPPRFSGLQFPNYSSELNVNALELDDSALYLCASSLAGQDDYGYTFGSGTRLTVV.

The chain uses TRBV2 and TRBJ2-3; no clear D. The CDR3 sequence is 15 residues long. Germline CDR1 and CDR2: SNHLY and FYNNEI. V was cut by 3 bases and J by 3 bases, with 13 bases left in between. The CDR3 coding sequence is TGTGCCAGCAGTGACCGTAGCTTATTTACAGATACGCAGTATTTT. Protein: CASSDRSLFTDTQYF.

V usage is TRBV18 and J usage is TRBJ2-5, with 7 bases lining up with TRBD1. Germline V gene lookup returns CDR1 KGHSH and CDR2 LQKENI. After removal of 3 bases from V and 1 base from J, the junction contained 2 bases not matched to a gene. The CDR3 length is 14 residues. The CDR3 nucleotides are TGTGCCAGCTCACCCGGACAGGCCCAAGAGACCCAGTACTTC. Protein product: CASSPGQAQETQYF.

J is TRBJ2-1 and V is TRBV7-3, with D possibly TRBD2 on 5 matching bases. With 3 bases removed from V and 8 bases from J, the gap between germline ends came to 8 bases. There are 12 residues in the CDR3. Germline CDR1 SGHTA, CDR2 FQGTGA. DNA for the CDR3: TGTGCCAGCAGCTTGGGAGCGCATGAGCAGTTCTTC. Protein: CASSLGAHEQFF.

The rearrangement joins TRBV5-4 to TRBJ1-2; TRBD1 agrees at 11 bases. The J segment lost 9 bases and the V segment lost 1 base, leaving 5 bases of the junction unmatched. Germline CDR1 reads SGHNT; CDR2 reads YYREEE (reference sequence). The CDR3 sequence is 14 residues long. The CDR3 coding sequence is TGTGCCAGCAGCTTGTGGGACAGGGGGGCTAGCTACACCTTC. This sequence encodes CASSLWDRGASYTF.